The 24 T cell receptor beta chains presented below share a single source sample, sequenced in a study of blood T cell repertoires in COVID-19. Profiling relied on immunoSEQ multiplex PCR, and the TCRdb table lists in-frame clones only, not all of them. The sample carries 150,000 to 200,000 clones, about four fifths recorded once. The sample was PBMCs or T cells enriched from blood (not recorded which). The receptors were sampled from a middle-aged man who had recovered from COVID-19.

CDR3 DNA sequence: TGTGCCATGGGGGGGGGCACAGATACGCAGTATTTT. Translating it yields CAMGGGTDTQYF. This rearrangement joins TRBV6-5 to TRBJ2-3, with TRBD2 matching over 7 bases. CDR1 and CDR2 from the germline V gene are MNHEY and SVGAGI. V was clipped by 10 bases and J by 1 base; unmatched bases: 2. The CDR3 is 12 amino acids.

The chain carries TRBV7-2 and TRBJ1-1; 11 nucleotides agree with TRBD1. Germline CDR1 is SGHTA and CDR2 is FQGNSA. Trimming took 0 bases from V and 3 from J; bases not matched to a gene: 0. The CDR3 totals 15 residues. CDR3 bases: TGTGCCAGCAGCTTAGCGGGACAGGGGGACACTGAAGCTTTCTTT. Amino acids: CASSLAGQGDTEAFF. Looking up the rest from reference TRBV7-2 and TRBJ1-1 gives the full variable domain: GAGVSQSPSNKVTEKGKDVELRCDPISGHTALYWYRQSLGQGLEFLIYFQGNSAPDKSGLPSDRFSAERTGGSVSTLTIQRTQQEDSAVYLCASSLAGQGDTEAFFGQGTRLTVV.

This rearrangement joins TRBV7-9 to TRBJ2-7; no definite D call. The CDR3 contains 12 residues. The germline V and J ends were trimmed by 3 bases and 0 bases, with 3 bases remaining between them. The germline V gene has CDR1 SEHNR and CDR2 FQNEAQ (reference sequence). As DNA, the CDR3 is TGTGCCAGCAGCTTCAGCTCCTACGAGCAGTACTTC. Its protein product is CASSFSSYEQYF.

The rearrangement uses TRBV9 and TRBJ2-5; possible D gene TRBD2, 5 bases. Trimming shortened V by 2 bases and J by 5 bases, and 13 bases separated the two germline ends. The CDR3 extends over 14 amino acids. The germline gives CDR1 SGDLS, CDR2 YYNGEE. The CDR3 region has the DNA TGTGCCAGCAGCGTTTACGCGGGTGCCGAGACCCAGTACTTC. Amino acids: CASSVYAGAETQYF.

The genes are TRBV28 and TRBJ1-1; 10 positions match TRBD1. CDR3 size: 16 residues. In germline, CDR1 is MDHEN, CDR2 SYDVKM. V trimming: 4 bases; J trimming: 1 base; junction bases outside the gene matches: 6. CDR3 nucleotide sequence: TGTGCCAGCAGTTCCTACCGGACAGGGGGGAACACTGAAGCTTTCTTT. Protein: CASSSYRTGGNTEAFF.

The chain combines TRBV11-1 with TRBJ1-6; D is undetermined. CDR1 is SGHAT, CDR2 FQDESV, per germline (reference sequence). This CDR3 contains 13 residues. V was pared by 1 base and J by 8 bases, with 6 bases between. CDR3 sequence reads: CASSLVADSPLHF. The DNA for the CDR3 is TGTGCCAGCAGCTTAGTGGCCGATTCACCCCTCCACTTT.

In its sample, this clone was seen once. The rearrangement joins TRBV6-5 to TRBJ1-2; D is unclear. The V end was cut by 6 bases, the J end by 5 bases, with 13 bases between. The germline V gene has CDR1 MNHEY and CDR2 SVGAGI. The CDR3 has 13 residues. The CDR3 DNA reads as TGTGCCAGCAGCCGAGTGGGCCTTTATGGCTACACCTTC. Translated, it gives CASSRVGLYGYTF.

The rearrangement uses TRBV5-6 and TRBJ1-2; tentatively, D is TRBD1 (6 bases). The CDR3 has 12 residues. Germline V gene data show CDR1 as SGHDT and CDR2 as YYEEEE. Trimming removed 4 bases from V and 5 bases from J, with 9 bases in between. In DNA, the CDR3 is TGTGCCAGCAGCCCAGGGGTTTATGGCTACACCTTC. Its protein product is CASSPGVYGYTF.

This rearrangement joins TRBV7-8 to TRBJ2-1; 16 positions match TRBD2. V gave up 6 bases and J gave up 3 bases; unmatched junction bases: 11. The CDR3 covers 19 residues. CDR1 SGHVS and CDR2 FQNEAQ come from the germline V gene. This CDR3 is CASSFGTSGGAKLYNEQFF. In DNA form, the CDR3 reads TGTGCCAGCAGTTTCGGGACTAGCGGGGGGGCCAAGCTCTACAATGAGCAGTTCTTC.

The CDR3 spells CASSQGENRGNGYTF. The CDR3 nucleotides are TGCGCCAGCAGCCAAGGGGAGAACAGGGGGAATGGCTACACCTTC. This chain joins TRBV4-1 and TRBJ1-2; 8 bases line up with TRBD1. Germline CDR1 is MGHRA and CDR2 is YSYEKL. The CDR3 is 15 residues long. V was pared by 1 base and J by 6 bases, with 7 bases of the junction left unmatched.

V and J are TRBV27 and TRBJ2-7; 7 positions agree with TRBD1. Germline V lookup: CDR1 MNHEY, CDR2 SMNVEV (reference sequence). CDR3 length equals 14 residues. Trimming took 8 bases from V and 7 from J; bases not matched to a gene: 14. The CDR3 here is CASGPGNRGREQYF. CDR3 sequence (DNA): TGTGCCAGCGGCCCAGGCAACAGGGGCAGAGAGCAGTACTTC.

The chain couples TRBV27 to TRBJ2-2, with D tentatively TRBD1 (5 bases). From germline, CDR1 is MNHEY and CDR2 SMNVEV (reference sequence). The CDR3 loop spans 16 amino acids. Deletions cut 3 bases from V and 4 bases from J, with 15 bases between. This CDR3 reads CASSLFWGVSTGELFF. As DNA, the CDR3 is TGTGCCAGCAGTTTGTTTTGGGGCGTGAGCACCGGGGAGCTGTTTTTT.

This clone was observed a few times. This chain connects TRBV25-1 to TRBJ2-3; 8 bases are a match to TRBD1. Germline CDR1 MGHDK, CDR2 SYGVNS. This CDR3 has 16 amino acids. V gave up 3 bases and J gave up 6 bases; unmatched junction bases: 11. The CDR3: CASSDDQGARSDTQYF. Written as DNA, the CDR3 is TGTGCCAGCAGTGACGATCAGGGGGCGCGTTCGGATACGCAGTATTTT.

The chain carries TRBV19 and TRBJ1-1; possible D gene TRBD1, 5 bases. The CDR3 contains 14 residues. The V end was cut by 1 base, the J end by 1 base, with 7 bases between. Germline V CDR1 and CDR2: LNHDA, SQIVND (reference sequence). The CDR3 here is CASSIGQRNTEAFF. The DNA for the CDR3 is TGTGCCAGTAGTATAGGACAGCGGAACACTGAAGCTTTCTTT.

The sample holds many counts of this clone. The rearrangement uses TRBV5-1 and TRBJ2-2; no clear D gene. In germline, CDR1 is SGHRS, CDR2 YFSETQ. This CDR3 contains 14 residues. The germline V and J ends were trimmed by 3 bases and 8 bases, with 14 bases remaining between them. The CDR3 protein is CASSSGSFVGELFF. The CDR3 DNA reads as TGCGCCAGCAGCTCCGGGTCGTTCGTAGGGGAGCTGTTTTTT.

The V gene is TRBV19, the J gene TRBJ2-1; 8 bases line up with TRBD2. This CDR3 is 17 amino acids long. The germline gives CDR1 LNHDA, CDR2 SQIVND (reference sequence). V was clipped by 6 bases and J by 2 bases; unmatched bases: 12. This CDR3 reads CASSNTGGGSPYNEQFF. CDR3 DNA sequence: TGTGCCAGTAGCAATACAGGCGGGGGGAGCCCCTACAATGAGCAGTTCTTC.

The gene calls are TRBV3-1 (or the pseudogene TRBV3-2) and TRBJ1-3; no clear D gene. V gave up 0 bases and J gave up 1 base, with 7 bases separating them. In germline, CDR1 is LGHDT, CDR2 YNNKEL (reference sequence). The CDR3 sequence is 15 residues long. The CDR3 DNA reads as TGTGCCAGCAGCCAAGACAGGCCTTCTGGAAACACCATATATTTT. This gives the protein CASSQDRPSGNTIYF.

This clone was counted a single time. This chain connects TRBV28 to TRBJ1-5; D is unclear. Deletions cut 4 bases from V and 3 bases from J, with 7 bases between. The CDR3 has 13 amino acids. CDR1 is MDHEN, CDR2 SYDVKM, per germline. DNA for the CDR3: TGTGCCAGCAGTTATAGAGACAATCAGCCCCAGCATTTT. Its translation: CASSYRDNQPQHF.

This rearrangement joins TRBV5-1 to TRBJ1-2; the D is unclear. Trimming took off 0 bases at V and 6 bases at J, with 9 bases between the two ends. Germline CDR1 reads SGHRS; CDR2 reads YFSETQ. The CDR3 length is 13 residues. CDR3: CASSLAGVDGYTF. The CDR3 nucleotides read TGCGCCAGCAGCTTGGCCGGGGTCGATGGCTACACCTTC.

This sequence joins TRBV7-9 and TRBJ1-1; D not certain. Germline CDR1 and CDR2: SEHNR and FQNEAQ (reference sequence). The CDR3 runs to 12 residues. V lost 4 bases to trimming and J lost 6 bases, with 9 bases between them. The CDR3 nucleotides are TGTGCCAGCAGCTCCGGGGTGGCTGAAGCTTTCTTT. It is translated as CASSSGVAEAFF.

As concerns this clone: The junction departs from the called germline gene at one end, perhaps through a read error. V usage is TRBV7-7 and J usage is TRBJ2-1; D remains unclear. Germline-derived CDR1 and CDR2 are SSHAT and FNYEAQ (reference sequence). The CDR3 covers 15 residues. The CDR3 region is CASSFDRTTSNEQFF. CDR3 in DNA: TGTGCTAGCAGCTTTGATCGAACAACCTCCAATGAGCAGTTCTTC.

The chain recombines TRBV11-2 with TRBJ1-6; the D is unclear. The CDR3 extends over 12 amino acids. Germline V gene sequence: CDR1 SGHAT, CDR2 FQNNGV. V lost 3 bases, J lost 7 bases, and 4 bases lay in between. The CDR3 sequence: CASSLSNSPLHF. CDR3 bases: TGTGCCAGCAGCTTGTCAAATTCACCCCTCCACTTT.

The J gene is TRBJ2-1, the V gene TRBV7-2; D not certain. Trimming pared 0 bases from V and 7 bases from J, leaving 4 bases between. The germline V gene has CDR1 SGHTA and CDR2 FQGNSA. The CDR3 has 12 amino acids. The CDR3 DNA reads TGTGCCAGCAGCTTAGCCCTGAATGAGCAGTTCTTC. Translation: CASSLALNEQFF.

V usage is TRBV11-2 and J usage is TRBJ1-4, with a possible D match to TRBD1 (5 bases). The CDR3 has 14 residues. Germline V gives CDR1 SGHAT, CDR2 FQNNGV. V was cut by 1 base and J by 8 bases, with 11 bases left in between. DNA for the CDR3: TGTGCCAGCAGCTTAGTACAGGATGGGGAAAAACTGTTTTTT. Protein sequence: CASSLVQDGEKLFF.